A single sample is the source of the 8 T cell receptor beta chains below, sequenced in a study of blood T cell repertoires in COVID-19. Sequenced by immunoSEQ multiplex PCR; TCRdb stores in-frame clones only, minus some. This sample carries more than 95,000 clones, around 86% of them seen once, and the ten largest clones take approximately 40%. The sequencing input was peripheral blood. These receptors came from a man older than 75 with acute or convalescent COVID-19.

The chain recombines TRBV19 with TRBJ1-5, with a tentative D call TRBD1 (5 bases). The germline V gene has CDR1 LNHDA and CDR2 SQIVND (reference sequence). Deletions cut 6 bases from V and 3 bases from J, with 21 bases between. This CDR3 region has 17 residues. CDR3 loop: CASRTDRGGDFNQPQHF. The CDR3 region has the DNA TGTGCCAGTAGAACCGATCGGGGGGGGGACTTCAATCAGCCCCAGCATTTT.

This chain joins TRBV5-1 and TRBJ2-7; 11 nucleotides match TRBD1. The CDR3 totals 14 residues. After removal of 3 bases from V and 3 bases from J, the junction contained 2 bases not matched to a gene. CDR1 is SGHRS, CDR2 YFSETQ, per germline. DNA of the CDR3: TGCGCCAGCAGCTACGGGACAGGGGGCTACGAGCAGTACTTC. Translation gives CASSYGTGGYEQYF.

V usage is TRBV19 and J usage is TRBJ1-1, with D uncertain. V gave up 3 bases and J gave up 1 base, with 6 bases separating them. Germline assignment: CDR1 LNHDA and CDR2 SQIVND (reference sequence). The CDR3 is 13 amino acids. The CDR3: CASSIYRNTEAFF. In DNA, the CDR3 is TGTGCCAGTAGTATTTACAGGAACACTGAAGCTTTCTTT.

The genes are TRBV6-5 and TRBJ1-4; TRBD1 matches at 10 bases. The V gene end was trimmed by 5 bases and the J gene end by 8 bases; junction bases not matched to a gene: 8. The germline gives CDR1 MNHEY, CDR2 SVGAGI. There are 15 residues in the CDR3. The CDR3 bases are TGTGCCAGCAGTCCTAGGACAGGGGGTGGGGAAAAACTGTTTTTT. This gives the protein CASSPRTGGGEKLFF.

The chain couples TRBV2 to TRBJ1-1; 12 positions match TRBD1. From germline, CDR1 is SNHLY and CDR2 FYNNEI. V was clipped by 6 bases and J by 10 bases; unmatched bases: 9. CDR3 length: 14 residues. CDR3 sequence: CASRGQGASLVAFF. The CDR3 bases are TGTGCCAGCAGGGGACAGGGGGCGAGTCTTGTAGCTTTCTTT.

The chain uses TRBV29-1 and TRBJ2-5; perhaps TRBD1 as D (6 bases). The ends were cut back, 2 bases at V and 4 bases at J, with 14 bases in the middle. Germline lookup yields CDR1 SQVTM and CDR2 ANQGSEA. CDR3 length: 14 amino acids. In nucleotides, the CDR3 is TGCAGCGTTGAACCGACAGGTCCGGGAGAGACCCAGTACTTC. Its protein is CSVEPTGPGETQYF. The entire variable domain, with the rest obtained from reference TRBV29-1 and TRBJ2-5, is as follows: SAVISQKPSRDICQRGTSLTIQCQVDSQVTMMFWYRQQPGQSLTLIATANQGSEATYESGFVIDKFPISRPNLTFSTLTVSNMSPEDSSIYLCSVEPTGPGETQYFGPGTRLLVL.

As concerns this clone: One end of the junction does not line up with germline, which may come from a read error. This sequence joins TRBV7-7 and TRBJ2-2; 9 bases align to TRBD2. CDR3 length: 16 residues. CDR1 SSHAT and CDR2 FNYEAQ come from the germline V gene (reference sequence). The CDR3 reads CASSPRPSGTAGELFF. CDR3 DNA: TGTGCTAGCAGCCCCCGGCCTAGCGGGACTGCCGGGGAGCTGTTTTTT.

V gene TRBV6-5 combines with J gene TRBJ1-5; TRBD1 might be the D (5 bases). Germline-derived CDR1 and CDR2 are MNHEY and SVGAGI. Trimming removed 6 bases at V and 5 bases at J, with 11 bases between. The CDR3 is made up of 13 amino acids. CDR3 protein: CASRGDSYQPQHF. CDR3 nucleotide sequence: TGTGCCAGCAGAGGAGACAGTTATCAGCCCCAGCATTTT.